A single sample is the source of the 21 T cell receptor beta chains below, sequenced in a study of blood T cells in healthy people across ages. A second PCR, run for about 7 to 11 cycles, used a sample-barcoded 5' primer plus a J-beta primer mix. TCRdb re-called the 5' RACE reads with MiXCR, one entry per CDR3 protein. The repertoire holds over a million distinct CDR3 sequences, around 39% seen once, with 7% to 9.5% in the top ten. Sequenced material: blood. The source is a woman aged 18 to 35 in good health.

This sequence joins TRBV3-1 and TRBJ2-2; D may be TRBD2 (6 bases). V was pared by 1 base and J by 3 bases, with 9 bases between. CDR3 length equals 15 residues. CDR1 LGHDT and CDR2 YNNKEL come from the germline V gene (reference sequence). In nucleotides, the CDR3 is TGTGCCAGCAGCCAAGCGGGGGACTACACCGGGGAGCTGTTTTTT. It is translated as CASSQAGDYTGELFF.

The chain links TRBV10-3 to TRBJ2-3, with D possibly TRBD1 on 8 matching bases. V lost 10 bases to trimming and J lost 1 base, with 21 bases between them. This CDR3 is built from 16 residues. Germline V gives CDR1 ENHRY, CDR2 SYGVKD. CDR3 sequence: CATSGGPGQGTDTQYF. CDR3 in DNA: TGTGCCACCTCGGGAGGACCGGGACAGGGCACAGATACGCAGTATTTT.

The chain has TRBV4-2 and TRBJ1-1; D is uncertain. The CDR3 has 12 residues. Trimming shortened V by 5 bases and J by 11 bases, and 15 bases separated the two germline ends. CDR1 is LGHNA, CDR2 YNFKEQ, per germline. CDR3 nucleotide sequence: TGTGCCAGCAGCTATAAGTACACCAGGGCTTTCTTT. Translated: CASSYKYTRAFF.

In this sample, this clonotype turned up a few times. The chain couples TRBV6-5 to TRBJ1-2; D gene unclear. Per germline, CDR1 MNHEY and CDR2 SVGAGI. The CDR3 contains 14 residues. Trimming pared 0 bases from V and 1 base from J, leaving 6 bases between. In DNA form, the CDR3 reads TGTGCCAGCAGTTACTCTTCCCTTAACTATGGCTACACCTTC. Translated: CASSYSSLNYGYTF.

V usage is TRBV20-1 and J usage is TRBJ2-3, with 11 nucleotides matching TRBD1. The germline CDR1 and CDR2 sequences are DFQATT and SNEGSKA (reference sequence). V was pared by 6 bases and J by 0 bases, with 11 bases of the junction left unmatched. The CDR3 has 17 residues. CDR3 bases: TGCAGTGCCCGCAGGAGGACAGGGGGCATTAGCACAGATACGCAGTATTTT. Translated, it gives CSARRRTGGISTDTQYF.

This chain uses TRBV27 with TRBJ2-6; the D is unclear. CDR1 and CDR2 from the germline V gene are MNHEY and SMNVEV (reference sequence). V was cut by 6 bases and J by 17 bases, with 8 bases left in between. This CDR3 is built from 9 residues. CDR3 nucleotide sequence: TGTGCCAGCAGAATGGAGTTGACTTTC. Its protein product is CASRMELTF.

The chain is built from TRBV20-1 and TRBJ2-1; D remains ambiguous. The V end lost 5 bases, the J end lost 0 bases, and 14 bases lay between the germline ends. Germline V gene sequence: CDR1 DFQATT, CDR2 SNEGSKA (reference sequence). The CDR3 is made up of 15 amino acids. CDR3 bases: TGCAGTGCTCCCCCGGGCGGCCCCTCCTACAATGAGCAGTTCTTC. Protein: CSAPPGGPSYNEQFF.

The chain recombines TRBV28 with TRBJ1-2; 7 nucleotides agree with TRBD1. Trimming took 10 bases from V and 4 from J; bases not matched to a gene: 6. This CDR3 contains 12 residues. In germline, CDR1 is MDHEN, CDR2 SYDVKM. The CDR3 sequence: CATGRDSYGYTF. CDR3 coding DNA: TGTGCCACGGGCCGGGACAGCTATGGCTACACCTTC.

This clonotype has just one count. This chain uses TRBV20-1 with TRBJ2-2; tentative D call: TRBD2 (7 bases). The germline V gene has CDR1 DFQATT and CDR2 SNEGSKA (reference sequence). CDR3 length equals 15 residues. The ends were cut back, 5 bases at V and 6 bases at J, with 19 bases in the middle. The CDR3 loop reads CSAAGAPRVPGELFF. CDR3 nucleotides: TGCAGTGCTGCGGGGGCGCCTCGGGTTCCCGGGGAGCTGTTTTTT.

The chain combines TRBV6-5 with TRBJ2-2; D might be TRBD1 (6 bases). Germline V gene sequence: CDR1 MNHEY, CDR2 SVGAGI. V was clipped by 2 bases and J by 5 bases, with 12 bases between them. The CDR3 covers 15 residues. The CDR3 bases are TGTGCCAGCAGTTACGGGCAGGGGTTAACCGGGGAGCTGTTTTTT. Its protein is CASSYGQGLTGELFF.

The V and J genes are TRBV9 and TRBJ1-6; D not resolved. This CDR3 comprises 13 residues. Between the trimmed V and J ends, which lost 0 bases and 10 bases, there was a span of 8 bases. The V gene's germline CDR1 is SGDLS and CDR2 YYNGEE. For the CDR3, the DNA is TGTGCCAGCAGCGTAGAAGTGGACTCACCCCTCCACTTT. Translating it yields CASSVEVDSPLHF.

This chain uses TRBV25-1 with TRBJ2-1; D gene unclear. Deletions cut 2 bases from V and 5 bases from J, with 13 bases between. The length of the CDR3 is 15 residues. Germline V gives CDR1 MGHDK, CDR2 SYGVNS. The CDR3 nucleotides are TGTGCCAGCAGTGAACTCCCGACCAGAAACAATGAGCAGTTCTTC. Its translation is CASSELPTRNNEQFF.

The V call is TRBV7-2, the J call TRBJ2-1, with 7 bases matching TRBD2. J was trimmed by 7 bases and V by 5 bases; bases with no gene match: 11. Germline V gives CDR1 SGHTA, CDR2 FQGNSA. The CDR3 has 15 amino acids. CDR3 coding DNA: TGTGCCAGCAGCCTTCAGCGGGATGCGGGGAATGAGCAGTTCTTC. Amino acid sequence: CASSLQRDAGNEQFF.

This sequence joins TRBV12-3 or TRBV12-4 and TRBJ2-1, with TRBD2 matching over 10 bases. The J call may not be correct, given that the DNA end is closer to TRBJ2-7. The CDR3 runs to 16 residues. As DNA, the CDR3 is TGTGCCAGCAGTGGACTAGCGGACCACTCCTACAATGAGCAGTACTTC. Translating gives CASSGLADHSYNEQYF.

This clonotype was seen a single time. The rearrangement links TRBV4-2 to TRBJ2-3; 13 nucleotides align to TRBD2. Germline CDR1 LGHNA, CDR2 YNFKEQ. There are 18 residues in the CDR3. V trimming: 3 bases; J trimming: 1 base; junction bases outside the gene matches: 7. The CDR3 DNA sequence: TGTGCCAGCAGCCAGGAACTAGCGGGAGGGCCGGGCACAGATACGCAGTATTTT. Its protein product is CASSQELAGGPGTDTQYF.

This chain links TRBV6-6 with TRBJ2-3; unclear D gene. Germline loops: CDR1 MNHNY, CDR2 SVGAGI (reference sequence). The CDR3 sequence is 14 residues long. V was clipped by 4 bases and J by 2 bases, with 10 bases between them. The CDR3 coding sequence is TGTGCCAGCAGTTTAGGCACCCCCACAGATACGCAGTATTTT. Translating gives CASSLGTPTDTQYF.

The V and J genes are TRBV7-9 and TRBJ2-7, with 9 bases matching TRBD1. Germline V gene sequence: CDR1 SEHNR, CDR2 FQNEAQ (reference sequence). This CDR3 comprises 17 residues. The ends lost 5 bases at V and 3 bases at J; junction bases unmatched: 14. CDR3 loop: CASSEGTGPPLFYEQYF. The CDR3 DNA reads as TGTGCCAGCAGCGAAGGGACAGGGCCCCCCCTCTTCTACGAGCAGTACTTC.

In the case of this clonotype: A much larger clonotype is one base distant, so this may be a read error. This chain connects TRBV10-3 to TRBJ2-5; possible D gene TRBD1, 5 bases. The CDR3 is 13 residues long. The germline V and J ends were trimmed by 4 bases and 11 bases, with 17 bases remaining between them. Germline loops: CDR1 ENHRY, CDR2 SYGVKD. The CDR3 DNA follows: TGTGCCATCAGTGTGGGGCCGGTCAATGAGCAGTACTTC. This sequence encodes CAISVGPVNEQYF.

This chain joins TRBV29-1 and TRBJ2-5; a weak D match, TRBD2 (5 bases). V was pared by 6 bases and J by 5 bases, with 16 bases between. The CDR3 spans 13 residues. The germline CDR1 and CDR2 sequences are SQVTM and ANQGSEA. CDR3 region: CSVARGIGETQYF. In DNA, the CDR3 is TGCAGCGTCGCCCGGGGAATAGGGGAGACCCAGTACTTC.

This clonotype appeared once. The rearrangement links TRBV11-2 to TRBJ2-3; TRBD2 agrees at 14 bases. The V segment lost 5 bases and the J segment 6 bases; nucleotides outside the gene matches: 7. The CDR3 consists of 16 residues. CDR1 SGHAT and CDR2 FQNNGV come from the germline V gene. CDR3 sequence reads: CASSPMTSGRADTQYF. In nucleotides, the CDR3 is TGTGCCAGCAGCCCGATGACTAGCGGGAGGGCCGATACGCAGTATTTT.

This clonotype has only a few counts. The chain's CDR3 is CASSPLAGGSFEQYF. The DNA of the CDR3 is TGCGCCAGCAGCCCTTTAGCGGGAGGGTCGTTCGAGCAGTACTTC. The chain combines TRBV4-1 with TRBJ2-7; 11 bases fit TRBD2. CDR1 is MGHRA, CDR2 YSYEKL, per germline. V lost 4 bases to trimming and J lost 6 bases; unmatched junction nucleotides: 8. This CDR3 region has 15 residues.